This TCR beta chain is from a study of cytomegalovirus exposure and HLA in healthy donors. Study-wide findings and caveats: As a later analysis revealed, the rate of TCR association differed by HLA locus, with DRB1 most and HLA-C fewest. Reported results showed that the classifier diagnosed cytomegalovirus status with high specificity and sensitivity. When the data were analyzed later, several of the most significant clusters appeared to be linked to common viral pathogens.

The PCR made use of 60 Vbeta and 13 Jbeta primers. TCRdb's copy holds only in-frame clones and misses some; the assay was immunoSEQ multiplex PCR. The table lists around 190,000 clones, around 79% of them singletons. Participants comprised healthy donors of bone marrow. This clone was observed once. Its antigen is not known. The junction departs from germline at one end; a sequencing error may be responsible. The clonotype comes from a woman in her fifties or sixties in good health and CMV-seronegative. Input material: PBMCs.

The CDR3 spells CSVAGSGADVLTF. The DNA for the CDR3 is TGCAGCGTTGCGGGCTCTGGGGCCGACGTCCTGACTTTC. This chain joins TRBV29-1 and TRBJ2-6; possibly TRBD1 for D (5 bases). Germline V gives CDR1 SQVTM, CDR2 ANQGSEA. The CDR3 has 13 amino acids.